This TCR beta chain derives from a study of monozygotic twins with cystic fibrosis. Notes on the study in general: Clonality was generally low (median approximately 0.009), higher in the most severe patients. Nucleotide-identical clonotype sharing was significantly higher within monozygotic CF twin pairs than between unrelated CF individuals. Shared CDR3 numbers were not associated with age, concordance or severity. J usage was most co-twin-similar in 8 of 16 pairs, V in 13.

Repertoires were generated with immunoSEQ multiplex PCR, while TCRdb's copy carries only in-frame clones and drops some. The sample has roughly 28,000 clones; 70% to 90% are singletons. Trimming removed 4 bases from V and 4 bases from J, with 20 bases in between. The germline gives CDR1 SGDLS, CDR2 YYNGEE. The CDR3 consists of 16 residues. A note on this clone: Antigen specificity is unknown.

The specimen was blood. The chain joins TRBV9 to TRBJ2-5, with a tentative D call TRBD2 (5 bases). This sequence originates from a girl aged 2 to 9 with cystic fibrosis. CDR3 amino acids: CASSPGVQPKGETQYF. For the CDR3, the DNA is TGTGCCAGCAGCCCCGGGGTACAACCAAAAGGAGAGACCCAGTACTTC.